This TCR beta chain originates from a study of brain metastases from non-small cell lung cancer. Overall study results and limits: Metastases had sparse T cells but largely shared repertoires with primaries. T-cell infiltration was lower in brain metastases than primaries (P < 0.001). In about 64% of brain metastases, T-cell clones were expanded compared with matched primary tumors.

Assay used: immunoSEQ multiplex PCR; TCRdb lists only in-frame clones, some missing. The data hold over a thousand clones, with approximately 78% observed a single time. The germline V gene has CDR1 SGHTA and CDR2 FQGNSA. The ends were cut back, 0 bases at V and 7 bases at J, with 18 bases in the middle. This CDR3 has 16 residues. On this clone: Its antigen remains unidentified.

Sample: primary lung tumor tissue. V usage is TRBV7-2 and J usage is TRBJ1-2; a weak D match, TRBD1 (6 bases). The TCR originated in a donor aged 40 or over with non-small cell lung cancer. The chain's CDR3 is CASSLAAGARVRGYTF. The CDR3 DNA follows: TGTGCCAGCAGCTTAGCCGCGGGGGCGCGAGTGCGTGGCTACACCTTC.